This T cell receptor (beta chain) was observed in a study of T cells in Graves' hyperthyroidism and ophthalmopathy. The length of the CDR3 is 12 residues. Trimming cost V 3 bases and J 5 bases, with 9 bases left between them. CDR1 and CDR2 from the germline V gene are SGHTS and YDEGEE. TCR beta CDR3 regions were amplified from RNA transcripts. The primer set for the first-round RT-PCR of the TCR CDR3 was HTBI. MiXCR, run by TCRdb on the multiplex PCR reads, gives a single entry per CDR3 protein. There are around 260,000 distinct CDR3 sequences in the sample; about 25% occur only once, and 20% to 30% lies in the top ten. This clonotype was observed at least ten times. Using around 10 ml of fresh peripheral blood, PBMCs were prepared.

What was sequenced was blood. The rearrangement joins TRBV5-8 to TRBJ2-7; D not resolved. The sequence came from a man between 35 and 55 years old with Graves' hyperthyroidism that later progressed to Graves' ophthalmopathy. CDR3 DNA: TGTGCCAGCAGCTCCTTCACACACGAGCAGTACTTC. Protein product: CASSSFTHEQYF.